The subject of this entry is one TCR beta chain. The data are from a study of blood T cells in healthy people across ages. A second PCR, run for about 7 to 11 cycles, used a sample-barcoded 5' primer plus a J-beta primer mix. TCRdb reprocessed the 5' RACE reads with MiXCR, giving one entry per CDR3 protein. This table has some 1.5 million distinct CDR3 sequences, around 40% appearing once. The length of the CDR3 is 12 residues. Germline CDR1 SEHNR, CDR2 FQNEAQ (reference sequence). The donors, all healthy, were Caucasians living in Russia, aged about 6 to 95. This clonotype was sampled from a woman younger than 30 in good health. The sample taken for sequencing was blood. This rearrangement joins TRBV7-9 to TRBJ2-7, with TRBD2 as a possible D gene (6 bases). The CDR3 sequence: CGGAGDLYEQYF. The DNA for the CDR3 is TGTGGCGGGGCAGGCGATCTTTACGAGCAGTACTTC.